This TCR beta chain appears in the sequencing data of a study of OX40 agonist ivuxolimab in advanced cancers. From germline, CDR1 is MNHEY and CDR2 SMNVEV (reference sequence). V lost 2 bases and J 0 bases, leaving 11 bases between the germline ends. This CDR3 spans 16 amino acids. Using immunoSEQ multiplex PCR, the repertoire was profiled, and TCRdb retains in-frame clones only, with some absent. This table holds around 94,000 clones, roughly 90% found once. On this clone: Its antigen is unknown.

Study-wide results and caveats: Mean expanded clone counts were higher in CD8+ than CD4+ T cells.

This material consisted of CD4+ or CD8+ T cells sorted from blood, taken in a trial of the OX40 agonist ivuxolimab. The V call is TRBV27, the J call TRBJ2-1; D is undetermined. The TCR comes from an adult with an advanced solid tumor such as melanoma, head and neck, liver or kidney cancer. The CDR3 DNA follows: TGTGCCAGCAGTTTACTGCGGCGGAGCTCCTACAATGAGCAGTTCTTC. Protein product: CASSLLRRSSYNEQFF.